This T cell receptor (beta chain) derives from a study of shared clonotypes between healthy human individuals. CDR1 is LNHDA, CDR2 SQIVND, per germline (reference sequence). V trimming: 10 bases; J trimming: 5 bases; junction bases outside the gene matches: 1. The CDR3 extends over 12 amino acids. This clone has more than one count but fewer than ten. Here immunoSEQ multiplex PCR was the method, and the copy in TCRdb shows in-frame clones only, minus some. The data show about 2.3 million clones, 85% to 95% seen once. This receptor was taken from a man between 18 and 35 years old in good health. Some clones in this sample may be carry-over from other donors' samples. This chain links TRBV19 with TRBJ2-1, with 11 bases lining up with TRBD2. The sequenced sample consisted of naive CD4+ T cells from PBMCs. Subset denoted: CD45RA+ positively selected. CDR3 protein: CATGLADNEQFF. Here the CDR3 DNA reads TGTGCCACGGGACTAGCGGACAATGAGCAGTTCTTC. The full variable domain, in which reference TRBV19 and TRBJ2-1 provide the parts outside the CDR3, is DGGITQSPKYLFRKEGQNVTLSCEQNLNHDAMYWYRQDPGQGLRLIYYSQIVNDFQKGDIAEGYSVSREKKESFPLTVTSAQKNPTAFYLCATGLADNEQFFGPGTRLTVL.